The 19 T cell receptor beta chains in this list originate from one sample, sequenced in a study of cytomegalovirus exposure and HLA in healthy donors. PCR primers comprised 60 Vbeta and 13 Jbeta primers. The assay was immunoSEQ multiplex PCR, and TCRdb's table has in-frame clones only and misses some. The table records tens of thousands of clones, approximately 74% of them present only once. Source material: PBMCs. The receptors derive from a woman between 45 and 65 years old in good health and CMV-seropositive.

The genes are TRBV28 and TRBJ1-3; maybe TRBD1 (5 bases). Germline V gene data show CDR1 as MDHEN and CDR2 as SYDVKM. Trimming shortened V by 7 bases and J by 1 base, and 14 bases separated the two germline ends. The CDR3 runs to 15 residues. The CDR3 DNA reads TGTGCCAGCACTAGAATAAGGGGATCTGGAAACACCATATATTTT. It specifies CASTRIRGSGNTIYF.

The V gene is TRBV6-5, the J gene TRBJ1-1; no clear D gene. Germline V gives CDR1 MNHEY, CDR2 SVGAGI. The V end was cut by 0 bases, the J end by 2 bases, with 7 bases between. This CDR3 contains 14 residues. The CDR3: CASSYSRINTEAFF. The CDR3 coding sequence is TGTGCCAGCAGTTACTCGAGGATCAACACTGAAGCTTTCTTT.

V usage is TRBV7-2 and J usage is TRBJ1-4, with 7 bases matching TRBD1. The CDR3 extends over 14 amino acids. Germline V gene sequence: CDR1 SGHTA, CDR2 FQGNSA. V gave up 6 bases and J gave up 7 bases; unmatched junction bases: 8. CDR3 bases: TGTGCCAGCAGTCCAGGACAGGTTGGTGAAAAACTGTTTTTT. Translated, it gives CASSPGQVGEKLFF.

The count of this clone is one. The V call is TRBV19, the J call TRBJ1-5; D is possibly TRBD1 (5 bases). CDR3 length: 13 residues. The germline V gene has CDR1 LNHDA and CDR2 SQIVND (reference sequence). The V and J ends lost 4 bases and 7 bases respectively, with 11 bases between them. The DNA for the CDR3 is TGTGCCAGTAGTACCCAGGGTAACCAGCCCCAGCATTTT. This translates into CASSTQGNQPQHF.

This chain links TRBV5-1 with TRBJ2-7, with unresolved D. CDR3 length: 14 residues. CDR1 and CDR2 from the germline V gene are SGHRS and YFSETQ. The V end lost 0 bases, the J end lost 3 bases, and 10 bases lay between the germline ends. The CDR3 sequence: CASSLGQVLYEQYF. In DNA, the CDR3 is TGCGCCAGCAGCTTGGGTCAGGTCCTCTACGAGCAGTACTTC.

This clone was seen a few times. V and J are TRBV7-9 and TRBJ2-1; 7 bases are shared with TRBD2. CDR1 and CDR2 (germline): SEHNR, FQNEAQ (reference sequence). The CDR3 covers 15 residues. V was clipped by 8 bases and J by 3 bases; unmatched bases: 10. CDR3: CASPRDSGNYNEQFF. The CDR3 bases are TGTGCCAGCCCCCGCGACAGCGGGAACTACAATGAGCAGTTCTTC. The full variable domain, completed using reference TRBV7-9 and TRBJ2-1, is DTGVSQNPRHKITKRGQNVTFRCDPISEHNRLYWYRQTLGQGPEFLTYFQNEAQLEKSRLLSDRFSAERPKGSFSTLEIQRTEQGDSAMYLCASPRDSGNYNEQFFGPGTRLTVL.

This clone has only a few counts. J is TRBJ2-7 and V is TRBV28, with a tentative D call TRBD1 (6 bases). The CDR3 totals 16 residues. V lost 3 bases and J lost 3, with 18 bases in between. Germline V CDR1 and CDR2: MDHEN, SYDVKM. CDR3 sequence: CASSFWDNQWDYEQYF. The CDR3 DNA sequence: TGTGCCAGCAGTTTCTGGGACAACCAATGGGACTACGAGCAGTACTTC.

This sequence joins TRBV18 and TRBJ1-2, with D perhaps matching TRBD1 (6 bases). Germline CDR1 and CDR2: KGHSH and LQKENI. CDR3 length: 14 amino acids. The V and J ends lost 1 base and 6 bases respectively, with 12 bases between them. The CDR3 spells CASSPRRGGDGYTF. CDR3 nucleotides: TGTGCCAGCTCACCACGGAGGGGGGGCGATGGCTACACCTTC.

This chain joins TRBV5-6 and TRBJ1-1, with D hard to call. The V and J ends lost 1 base and 0 bases respectively, with 7 bases between them. Looked up from germline, CDR1 is SGHDT and CDR2 is YYEEEE. The CDR3 extends over 14 amino acids. The CDR3 DNA reads TGTGCCAGCAGCTTGAACATCTTGAACACTGAAGCTTTCTTT. Its translation is CASSLNILNTEAFF.

The V and J genes are TRBV7-2 and TRBJ1-1; D is unclear. This CDR3 has 13 residues. Germline V gives CDR1 SGHTA, CDR2 FQGNSA. V was trimmed by 1 base and J by 7 bases, leaving 10 bases between them. CDR3 DNA: TGTGCCAGCAGCTTAGAAGGAGGCATTGAAGCTTTCTTT. Residues: CASSLEGGIEAFF.

The table lists this clone with many counts. The chain recombines TRBV4-1 with TRBJ2-6; the D is unclear. The V end was cut by 4 bases, the J end by 0 bases, with 13 bases between. The CDR3 is made up of 17 amino acids. In germline, CDR1 is MGHRA, CDR2 YSYEKL. The CDR3 DNA sequence: TGCGCCAGCAGCCTTACGGATCGGGTCTCTGGGGCCAACGTCCTGACTTTC. Encoded protein: CASSLTDRVSGANVLTF.

The chain employs TRBV28 and TRBJ2-1; 8 positions agree with TRBD2. V lost 4 bases and J lost 3; bases outside the gene matches: 8. CDR3 length: 16 residues. Germline V CDR1 and CDR2: MDHEN, SYDVKM. The CDR3 DNA follows: TGTGCCAGCAGTTCCGCGGGCGGGAGGCTCTACAATGAGCAGTTCTTC. The encoded protein is CASSSAGGRLYNEQFF.

The genes are TRBV29-1 and TRBJ1-2; 8 bases are a match to TRBD1. CDR1 is SQVTM and CDR2 is ANQGSEA in the germline V gene. The CDR3 is 14 amino acids. V lost 6 bases to trimming and J lost 6 bases; unmatched junction nucleotides: 12. CDR3 nucleotide sequence: TGCAGCGTCGTACAGGGGGGCGGACCCCATGGCTACACCTTC. It encodes CSVVQGGGPHGYTF.

The V and J genes are TRBV10-3 and TRBJ2-3, with unresolved D. Germline V gene lookup returns CDR1 ENHRY and CDR2 SYGVKD. The CDR3 is made up of 11 amino acids. V was shortened by 3 bases and J by 6 bases, with 4 bases between the two germline ends. CDR3 sequence: CAISDADTQYF. The CDR3 nucleotides are TGTGCCATCAGTGACGCGGATACGCAGTATTTT.

The table lists this clone with a few counts. The CDR3 DNA is TGTGCCAGCAGCTTAGAGAGCTCCTACGAGCAGTACTTC. Translated: CASSLESSYEQYF. This chain uses TRBV11-2 with TRBJ2-7; D ambiguous. The CDR3 runs 13 residues. V lost 0 bases and J lost 0, with 3 bases in between. Germline-derived CDR1 and CDR2 are SGHAT and FQNNGV.

In this sample, this clone turned up once. This chain uses TRBV27 with TRBJ1-1; 9 nucleotides align to TRBD1. The CDR3 has 17 amino acids. The junction had 11 bases not matched to a gene; V was cut back by 6 bases and J by 0 bases. Germline values: CDR1 MNHEY, CDR2 SMNVEV (reference sequence). The chain's CDR3 is CASSAGTGLGMNTEAFF. The CDR3 bases are TGTGCCAGCAGCGCCGGGACAGGGTTGGGAATGAACACTGAAGCTTTCTTT.

The J gene is TRBJ2-1, the V gene TRBV29-1; maybe TRBD2 (7 bases). Germline values: CDR1 SQVTM, CDR2 ANQGSEA. V dropped 7 bases and J dropped 5 bases, with 21 bases sitting between them. The CDR3 sequence is 15 residues long. The DNA for the CDR3 is TGCAGCGCACTTAAGGGGGGCGGGAGAAACAATGAGCAGTTCTTC. Translated, it gives CSALKGGGRNNEQFF.

This clone was found once. This rearrangement joins TRBV15 to TRBJ2-3; 7 bases agree with TRBD2. The CDR3 is made up of 15 amino acids. J gave up 3 bases and V 0 bases, and 3 bases lay outside the gene matches. CDR1 is LNHNV, CDR2 YYDKDF, per germline (reference sequence). CDR3 region: CATSRDGLGTDTQYF. CDR3 sequence (DNA): TGTGCCACCAGCAGAGACGGACTAGGAACAGATACGCAGTATTTT.

V usage is TRBV5-4 and J usage is TRBJ2-1, with 10 bases matching TRBD2. The CDR3 loop spans 15 amino acids. Germline CDR1 SGHNT, CDR2 YYREEE (reference sequence). Trimming cost V 2 bases and J 7 bases; bases outside gene matches: 6. CDR3: CASSFLAGGINEQFF. CDR3 coding DNA: TGTGCCAGCAGCTTCTTAGCGGGAGGTATAAATGAGCAGTTCTTC. Full variable domain (missing parts from reference TRBV5-4 and TRBJ2-1): ETGVTQSPTHLIKTRGQQVTLRCSSQSGHNTVSWYQQALGQGPQFIFQYYREEENGRGNFPPRFSGLQFPNYSSELNVNALELDDSALYLCASSFLAGGINEQFFGPGTRLTVL.